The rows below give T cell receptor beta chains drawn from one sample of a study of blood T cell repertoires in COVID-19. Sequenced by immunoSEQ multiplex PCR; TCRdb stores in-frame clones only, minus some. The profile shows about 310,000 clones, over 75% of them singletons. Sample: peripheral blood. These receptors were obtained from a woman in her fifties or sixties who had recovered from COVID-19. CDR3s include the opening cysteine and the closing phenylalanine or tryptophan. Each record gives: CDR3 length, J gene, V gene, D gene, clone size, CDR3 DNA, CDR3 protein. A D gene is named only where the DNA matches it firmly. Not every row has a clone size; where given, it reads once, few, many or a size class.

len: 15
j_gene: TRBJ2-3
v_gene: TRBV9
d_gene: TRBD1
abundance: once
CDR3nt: TGTGCCAGCAGCCACGACAGGGGACTCACAGATACGCAGTATTTT
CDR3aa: CASSHDRGLTDTQYF

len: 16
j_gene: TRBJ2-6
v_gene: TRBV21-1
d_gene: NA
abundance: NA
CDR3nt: TGTGCCAGCAGCAAGAGACAGGACTCTGGGGCCAACGTCCTGACTTTC
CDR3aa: CASSKRQDSGANVLTF

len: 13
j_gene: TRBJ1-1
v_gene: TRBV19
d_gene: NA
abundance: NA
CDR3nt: TGTGCCAGTAGGTGGGAGGTGAACACTGAAGCTTTCTTT
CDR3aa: CASRWEVNTEAFF

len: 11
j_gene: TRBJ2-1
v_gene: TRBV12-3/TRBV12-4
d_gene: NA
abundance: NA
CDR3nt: TGTGCCAGCAGCAGGGGAAAAGAGCAGTTCTTC
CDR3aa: CASSRGKEQFF

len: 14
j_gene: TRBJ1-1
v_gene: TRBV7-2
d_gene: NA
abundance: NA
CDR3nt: TGTGCCAGCAGCCGGACTATGGGGTACACTGAAGCTTTCTTT
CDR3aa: CASSRTMGYTEAFF

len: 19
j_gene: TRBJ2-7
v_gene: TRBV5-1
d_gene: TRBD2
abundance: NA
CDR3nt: TGCGCCAGCAGCTTAGCGACTAGCACGGGCTCAGGTGGCGTATACGAGCAGTACTTC
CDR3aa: CASSLATSTGSGGVYEQYF

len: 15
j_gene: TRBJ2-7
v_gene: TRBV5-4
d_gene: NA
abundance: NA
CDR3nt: TGTGCCAGCAGCGGAGGCAGGACAGCAGCCTACGAGCAGTACTTC
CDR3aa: CASSGGRTAAYEQYF

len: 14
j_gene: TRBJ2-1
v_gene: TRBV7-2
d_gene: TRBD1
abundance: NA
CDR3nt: TGTGCCAGCAACACGGGACAGTATTACAATGAGCAGTTCTTC
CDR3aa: CASNTGQYYNEQFF

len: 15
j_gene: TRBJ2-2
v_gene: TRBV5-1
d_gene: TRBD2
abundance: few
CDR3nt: TGCGCCAGCAGCTTTAGCGGGGAGAACACCGGGGAGCTGTTTTTT
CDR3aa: CASSFSGENTGELFF

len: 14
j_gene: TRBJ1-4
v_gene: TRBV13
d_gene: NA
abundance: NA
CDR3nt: TGTGCCAGCAGCTTAGTTGAGGGTGATGAAAAACTGTTTTTT
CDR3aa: CASSLVEGDEKLFF

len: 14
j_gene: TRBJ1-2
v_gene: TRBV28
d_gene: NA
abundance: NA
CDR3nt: TGTGCCAGCAGTTCCGGGACAAGAGACTATGGCTACACCTTC
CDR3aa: CASSSGTRDYGYTF

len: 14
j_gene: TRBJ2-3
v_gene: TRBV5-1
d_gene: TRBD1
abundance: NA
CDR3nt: TGCGCCAGCAGCGGGGGACAGGGCACAGATACGCAGTATTTT
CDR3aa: CASSGGQGTDTQYF

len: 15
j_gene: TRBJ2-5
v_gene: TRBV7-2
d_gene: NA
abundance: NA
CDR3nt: TGTGCCAGCAGCTTTCTTTACGGGAGACAGGAGACCCAGTACTTC
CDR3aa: CASSFLYGRQETQYF

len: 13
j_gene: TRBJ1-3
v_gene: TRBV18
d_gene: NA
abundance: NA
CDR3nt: TGTGCCAGCTCACCAGCGGGGGGCCACACCATATATTTT
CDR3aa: CASSPAGGHTIYF

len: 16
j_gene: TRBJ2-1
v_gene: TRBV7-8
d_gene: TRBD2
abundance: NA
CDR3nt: TGTGCCAGCAGCTTAGTTTTCGGGGGGGCCTACAATGAGCAGTTCTTC
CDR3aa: CASSLVFGGAYNEQFF

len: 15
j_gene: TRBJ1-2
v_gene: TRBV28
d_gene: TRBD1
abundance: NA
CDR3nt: TGTGCCAGCAGTTTATGGGGACAGGGCCACTATGGCTACACCTTC
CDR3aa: CASSLWGQGHYGYTF

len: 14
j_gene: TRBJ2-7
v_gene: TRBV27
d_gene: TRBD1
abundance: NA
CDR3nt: TGTGCCAGCAGTGACAGGGACAGGGTGGGCGAGCAGTACTTC
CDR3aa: CASSDRDRVGEQYF

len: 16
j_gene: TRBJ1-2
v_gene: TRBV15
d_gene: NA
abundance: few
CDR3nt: TGTGCCACCAGCAGGGAGGGTGGGTCCACTAACTATGGCTACACCTTC
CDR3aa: CATSREGGSTNYGYTF

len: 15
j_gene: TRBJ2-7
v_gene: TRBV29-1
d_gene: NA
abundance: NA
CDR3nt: TGCAGCGTTGAAGTCAGGACAGTAAGCTCCTACGAGCAGTACTTC
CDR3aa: CSVEVRTVSSYEQYF

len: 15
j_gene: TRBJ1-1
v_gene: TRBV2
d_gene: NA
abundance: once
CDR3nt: TGTGCCAGCAGTGAAGCGAGGCAGGGTGTAGAGGAAGCTTTCTTT
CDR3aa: CASSEARQGVEEAFF

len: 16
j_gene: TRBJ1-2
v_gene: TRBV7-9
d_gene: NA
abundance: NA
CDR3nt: TGTGCCAGCAGCTTGGCAGAACGGGGGGCTAACTATGGCTACACCTTC
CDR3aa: CASSLAERGANYGYTF

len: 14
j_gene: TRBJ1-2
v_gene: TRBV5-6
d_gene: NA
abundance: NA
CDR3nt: TGTGCCAGCAGCTTACGAGGGATAGGCTATGGCTACACCTTC
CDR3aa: CASSLRGIGYGYTF

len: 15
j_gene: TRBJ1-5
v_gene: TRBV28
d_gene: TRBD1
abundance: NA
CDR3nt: TGTGCCAGCAGTTTATTTCAGGGGGGCAATCAGCCCCAGCATTTT
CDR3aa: CASSLFQGGNQPQHF

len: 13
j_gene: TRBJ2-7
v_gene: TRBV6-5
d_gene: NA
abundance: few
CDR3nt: TGTGCCAGCAGTTATGGGGAGGCCTACGAGCAGTACTTC
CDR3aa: CASSYGEAYEQYF

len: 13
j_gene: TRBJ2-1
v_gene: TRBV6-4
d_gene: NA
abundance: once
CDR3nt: TGTGCCAGCAGTTCAGACTCCTACAATGAGCAGTTCTTC
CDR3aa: CASSSDSYNEQFF

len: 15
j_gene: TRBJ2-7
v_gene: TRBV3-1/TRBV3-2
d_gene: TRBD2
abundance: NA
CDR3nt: TGTGCCAGCAGCCAAATAGCGGGAACTCCCTACGAGCAGTACTTC
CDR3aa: CASSQIAGTPYEQYF

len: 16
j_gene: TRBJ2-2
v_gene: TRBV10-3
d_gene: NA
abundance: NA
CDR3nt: TGTGCCATCAGTGGGACCGGGACAACGAACACCGGGGAGCTGTTTTTT
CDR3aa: CAISGTGTTNTGELFF

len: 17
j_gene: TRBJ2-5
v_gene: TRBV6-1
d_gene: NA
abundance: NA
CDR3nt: TGTGCCAGCAGTGATCGGCTTGGCAGGCAAGGCCAAGAGACCCAGTACTTC
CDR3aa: CASSDRLGRQGQETQYF

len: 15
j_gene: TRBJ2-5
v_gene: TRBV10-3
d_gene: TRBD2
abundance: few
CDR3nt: TGTGCCATCAGTCGAATAGCGGGGGGATCAGAGACCCAGTACTTC
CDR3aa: CAISRIAGGSETQYF

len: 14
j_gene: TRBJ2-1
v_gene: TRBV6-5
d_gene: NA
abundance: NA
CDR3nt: TGTGCCAGCAGTCCCACCGGGACTCGCGGGGAGCAGTTCTTC
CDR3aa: CASSPTGTRGEQFF

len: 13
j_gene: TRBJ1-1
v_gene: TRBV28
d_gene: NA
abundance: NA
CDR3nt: TGTGCCAGCAGTCAACCCGGACTGGGTTGGGCTTTCTTT
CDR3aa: CASSQPGLGWAFF

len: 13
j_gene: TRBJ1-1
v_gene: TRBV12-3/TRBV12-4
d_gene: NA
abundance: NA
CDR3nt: TGTGCCAGCAGCCTTCGTCGGGGAACTGAAGCTTTCTTT
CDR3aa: CASSLRRGTEAFF

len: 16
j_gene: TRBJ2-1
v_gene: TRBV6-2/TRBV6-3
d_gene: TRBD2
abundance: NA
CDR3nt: TGTGCCAGCAGTTACGGGGCTAGCGGGAGCCACAATGAGCAGTTCTTC
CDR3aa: CASSYGASGSHNEQFF

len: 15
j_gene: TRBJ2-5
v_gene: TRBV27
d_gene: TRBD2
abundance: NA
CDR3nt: TGTGCCAGCAGTTTAGGGCGGGGGGTACAAGAGACCCAGTACTTC
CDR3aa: CASSLGRGVQETQYF

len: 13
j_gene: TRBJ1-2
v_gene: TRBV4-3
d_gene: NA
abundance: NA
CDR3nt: TGCGCCAGCAGCCAAGCCGGGTCCTATGGCTACACCTTC
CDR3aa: CASSQAGSYGYTF

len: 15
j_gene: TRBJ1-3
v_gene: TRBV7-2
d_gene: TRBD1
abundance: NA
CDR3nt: TGTGCCAGCAGCCCCGGACAGGGGATGAGTAACACCATATATTTT
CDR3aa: CASSPGQGMSNTIYF

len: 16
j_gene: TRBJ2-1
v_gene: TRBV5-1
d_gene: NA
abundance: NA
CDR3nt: TGCGCCAGCAGCTTGGGATCCAGGGGCGGCTACAATGAGCAGTTCTTC
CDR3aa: CASSLGSRGGYNEQFF

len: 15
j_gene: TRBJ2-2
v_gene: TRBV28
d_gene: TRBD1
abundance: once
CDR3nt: TGTGCCAGCAGTTCTCCCACAGGGGTCCACGGGGAGCTGTTTTTT
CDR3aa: CASSSPTGVHGELFF

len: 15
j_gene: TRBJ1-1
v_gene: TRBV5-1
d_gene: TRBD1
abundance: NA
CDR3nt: TGCGCCAGCAGTTTTTTGGACAGGGTGAACACTGAAGCTTTCTTT
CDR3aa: CASSFLDRVNTEAFF

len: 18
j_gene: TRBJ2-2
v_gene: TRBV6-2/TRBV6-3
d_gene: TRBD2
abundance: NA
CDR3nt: TGTGCCAGCAGTTACACTTATAGCGGGGGATCGGGAACCGGGGAGCTGTTTTTT
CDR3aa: CASSYTYSGGSGTGELFF

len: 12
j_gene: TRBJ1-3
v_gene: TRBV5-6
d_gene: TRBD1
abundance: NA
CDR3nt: TGTGCCAGCAGCTCTTCGGAGGGACAGGCCTATTTT
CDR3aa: CASSSSEGQAYF

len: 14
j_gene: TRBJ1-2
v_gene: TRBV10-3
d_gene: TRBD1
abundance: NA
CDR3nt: TGTGCCATCAGCCCAGACAGGGCGGCCTATGGCTACACCTTC
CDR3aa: CAISPDRAAYGYTF

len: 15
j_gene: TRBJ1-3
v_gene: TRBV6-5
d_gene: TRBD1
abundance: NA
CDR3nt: TGTGCCAGCAGACAGGGGTCGTCCTCTGGAAACACCATATATTTT
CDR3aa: CASRQGSSSGNTIYF